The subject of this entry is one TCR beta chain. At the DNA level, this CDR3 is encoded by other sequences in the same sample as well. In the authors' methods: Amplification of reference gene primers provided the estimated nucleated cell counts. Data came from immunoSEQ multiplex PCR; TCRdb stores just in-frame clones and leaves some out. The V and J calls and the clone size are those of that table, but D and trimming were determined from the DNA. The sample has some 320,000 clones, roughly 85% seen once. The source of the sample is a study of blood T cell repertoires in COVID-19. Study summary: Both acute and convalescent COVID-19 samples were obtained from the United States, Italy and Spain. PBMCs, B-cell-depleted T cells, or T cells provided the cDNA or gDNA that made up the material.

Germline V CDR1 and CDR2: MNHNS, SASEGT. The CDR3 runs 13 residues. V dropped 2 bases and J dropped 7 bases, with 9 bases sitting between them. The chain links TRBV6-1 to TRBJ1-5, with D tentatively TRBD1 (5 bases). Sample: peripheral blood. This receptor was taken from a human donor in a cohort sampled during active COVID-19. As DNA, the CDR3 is TGTGCCAGCAGTGAACTGGGGGGACAGCCCCAGCATTTT. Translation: CASSELGGQPQHF.